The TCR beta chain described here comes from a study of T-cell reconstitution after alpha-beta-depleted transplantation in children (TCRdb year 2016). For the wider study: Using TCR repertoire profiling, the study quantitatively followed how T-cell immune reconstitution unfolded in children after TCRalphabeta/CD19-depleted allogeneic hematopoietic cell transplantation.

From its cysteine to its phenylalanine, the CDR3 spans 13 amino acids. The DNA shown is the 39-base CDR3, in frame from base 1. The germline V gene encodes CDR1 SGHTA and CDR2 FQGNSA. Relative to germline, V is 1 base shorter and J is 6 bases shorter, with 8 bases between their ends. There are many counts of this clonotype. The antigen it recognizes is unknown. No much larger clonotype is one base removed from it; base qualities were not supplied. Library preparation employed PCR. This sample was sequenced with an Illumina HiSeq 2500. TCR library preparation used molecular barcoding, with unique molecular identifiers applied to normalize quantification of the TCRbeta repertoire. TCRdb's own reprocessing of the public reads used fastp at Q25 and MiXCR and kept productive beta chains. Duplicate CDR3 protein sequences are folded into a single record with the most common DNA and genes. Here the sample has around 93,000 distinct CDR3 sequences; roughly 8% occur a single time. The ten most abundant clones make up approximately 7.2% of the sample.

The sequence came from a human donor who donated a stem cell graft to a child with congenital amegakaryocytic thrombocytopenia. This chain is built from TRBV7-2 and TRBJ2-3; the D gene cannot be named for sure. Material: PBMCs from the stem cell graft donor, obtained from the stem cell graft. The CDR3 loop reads CASSLEKGDTQYF. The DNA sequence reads TGTGCCAGCAGCTTAGAAAAAGGGGATACGCAGTATTTT.